These 15 T cell receptor beta chains share one sample of origin, sequenced in a study of cytomegalovirus exposure and HLA in healthy donors. This PCR relied on a set of 60 Vbeta primers and 13 Jbeta primers. Sequenced by immunoSEQ multiplex PCR; TCRdb stores in-frame clones only, minus some. The sample consists of roughly 120,000 clones, 79% of them appearing once. The sequenced material came from PBMCs. These receptors all stem from a man between 18 and 35 years old in good health and CMV-seronegative.

This sequence joins TRBV6-1 and TRBJ1-5; D is uncertain. The CDR3 runs 15 residues. V was clipped by 6 bases and J by 4 bases, with 16 bases between them. Looked up from germline, CDR1 is MNHNS and CDR2 is SASEGT. CDR3 protein: CASRVQQKGNQPQHF. CDR3 DNA: TGTGCCAGCAGGGTACAGCAGAAAGGTAATCAGCCCCAGCATTTT.

The chain joins TRBV30 to TRBJ1-3, with 8 nucleotides matching TRBD1. CDR1 is GTSNPN, CDR2 SVGIG, per germline (reference sequence). The CDR3 has 13 residues. With V trimmed by 5 bases and J by 4 bases, 4 bases remained unmatched. The CDR3 bases are TGTGCCTGGGACAGGGGCTCAGGAAACACCATATATTTT. It codes for CAWDRGSGNTIYF.

The V and J genes are TRBV19 and TRBJ2-2, with 7 bases matching TRBD2. Trimming removed 7 bases from V and 1 base from J; junction bases left unmatched: 9. This CDR3 contains 16 residues. Germline values: CDR1 LNHDA, CDR2 SQIVND (reference sequence). CDR3: CASKNGGTWNTGELFF. In nucleotides, the CDR3 is TGTGCCAGTAAGAACGGGGGGACCTGGAACACCGGGGAGCTGTTTTTT.

This clone has just one count. This chain connects TRBV27 to TRBJ1-2, with D tentatively TRBD1 (6 bases). CDR1 MNHEY and CDR2 SMNVEV come from the germline V gene (reference sequence). Trimming left V 9 bases short and J 4 bases short, with 12 bases between. This CDR3 spans 12 amino acids. CDR3 nucleotide sequence: TGTGCCAGTCGGGACACTCCCTATGGCTACACCTTC. It is translated as CASRDTPYGYTF.

The gene calls are TRBV7-2 and TRBJ2-2, with TRBD2 matching 15 bases. This CDR3 contains 17 residues. The V gene's germline CDR1 is SGHTA and CDR2 FQGNSA. Losses at the gene ends were 3 bases for V and 10 bases for J; bases not matched to a gene: 9. CDR3 coding DNA: TGTGCCAGCAGCTTTTCGGGACTAGCGGGAGGTGTCGAGGAGCTGTTTTTT. As protein: CASSFSGLAGGVEELFF.

V and J are TRBV6-1 and TRBJ1-4; D is possibly TRBD1 (5 bases). Germline V CDR1 and CDR2: MNHNS, SASEGT. This CDR3 is built from 15 residues. V lost 6 bases and J 6 bases, leaving 17 bases between the germline ends. For the CDR3, the DNA is TGTGCCAGCAGCGCCCAGGGTTTATTCGATGAAAAACTGTTTTTT. Translation gives CASSAQGLFDEKLFF.

V usage is TRBV12-5 and J usage is TRBJ1-1; the D gene is possibly TRBD1 (5 bases). CDR3 length: 12 amino acids. The V end lost 8 bases, the J end lost 6 bases, and 13 bases lay between the germline ends. CDR1 is LGHNT and CDR2 is FRNRAP in the germline V gene. The chain's CDR3 is CASSWGVSEAFF. In DNA form, the CDR3 reads TGTGCTAGTTCGTGGGGGGTCTCTGAAGCTTTCTTT.

The rearrangement links TRBV29-1 to TRBJ1-2, with TRBD1 identical over 10 bases. J gave up 1 base and V 1 base, and 6 bases lay outside the gene matches. Per germline, CDR1 SQVTM and CDR2 ANQGSEA. The CDR3 consists of 16 residues. The CDR3 here is CSVEGVWDRGNYGYTF. The CDR3 DNA is TGCAGCGTTGAAGGGGTGTGGGACAGGGGTAACTATGGCTACACCTTC.

The CDR3 is CASSSIGTQETQYF. Written as DNA, the CDR3 is TGTGCCAGCAGTTCAATCGGGACACAGGAGACCCAGTACTTC. The chain uses TRBV27 and TRBJ2-5, with D possibly being TRBD1 (6 bases). CDR1 and CDR2 from the germline V gene are MNHEY and SMNVEV (reference sequence). Trimming shortened V by 4 bases and J by 5 bases, and 14 bases separated the two germline ends. The CDR3 contains 14 residues.

V and J are TRBV18 and TRBJ2-7; 12 nucleotides agree with TRBD2. The CDR3 has 17 amino acids. The germline gives CDR1 KGHSH, CDR2 LQKENI. V shed 2 bases and J 7 bases; nucleotides not matched to a gene: 12. The CDR3 DNA sequence: TGTGCCAGCTCACCAAACTCGCTAGCGGGAGGGCCGGGTGAGCAGTACTTC. This codes for CASSPNSLAGGPGEQYF.

The rearrangement joins TRBV11-2 to TRBJ2-7; 9 bases are shared with TRBD1. This CDR3 region has 13 residues. V gave up 5 bases and J gave up 5 bases; unmatched junction bases: 4. Germline loops: CDR1 SGHAT, CDR2 FQNNGV. CDR3 sequence: CASSLDRGHEQYF. Here the CDR3 DNA reads TGTGCCAGCAGCCTGGACAGGGGACACGAGCAGTACTTC. The variable domain in full, with the rest retrieved from reference TRBV11-2 and TRBJ2-7, is EAGVAQSPRYKIIEKRQSVAFWCNPISGHATLYWYQQILGQGPKLLIQFQNNGVVDDSQLPKDRFSAERLKGVDSTLKIQPAKLEDSAVYLCASSLDRGHEQYFGPGTRLTVT.

The V call is TRBV7-9, the J call TRBJ2-7, with 9 positions matching TRBD1. The CDR3 totals 13 residues. Germline values: CDR1 SEHNR, CDR2 FQNEAQ (reference sequence). The V and J ends lost 3 bases and 7 bases, in that order; junction bases with no gene match: 4. The CDR3 DNA follows: TGTGCCAGCAGCTTGGGGACAGGGTGGGAGCAGTACTTC. It translates to CASSLGTGWEQYF. The full variable domain, in which reference TRBV7-9 and TRBJ2-7 provide the parts outside the CDR3, is DTGVSQNPRHKITKRGQNVTFRCDPISEHNRLYWYRQTLGQGPEFLTYFQNEAQLEKSRLLSDRFSAERPKGSFSTLEIQRTEQGDSAMYLCASSLGTGWEQYFGPGTRLTVT.

The chain employs TRBV6-6 and TRBJ2-2, with TRBD1 matching 8 bases. The germline V gene encodes CDR1 MNHNY and CDR2 SVGAGI (reference sequence). This CDR3 contains 11 residues. Losses at the gene ends were 11 bases for V and 6 bases for J; bases not matched to a gene: 2. As DNA, the CDR3 is TGTGCCGGACAGGGCCCCGGGGAGCTGTTTTTT. It specifies CAGQGPGELFF.

The chain couples TRBV28 to TRBJ2-7; possibly TRBD1 for D (6 bases). The CDR3 runs 14 residues. CDR1 is MDHEN, CDR2 SYDVKM, per germline. V was cut by 7 bases and J by 2 bases, with 15 bases left in between. The DNA of the CDR3 is TGTGCCAGCAATCACAGGGTTCTCCCCTACGAGCAGTACTTC. This sequence encodes CASNHRVLPYEQYF.

This clone was observed once. The CDR3 DNA sequence: TGTGCCAGCAGTCCGCCCGGGACAGGGGGCTTATCAGCTTTCTTT. It encodes CASSPPGTGGLSAFF. The V and J genes are TRBV28 and TRBJ1-1; 12 nucleotides line up with TRBD1. Germline-derived CDR1 and CDR2 are MDHEN and SYDVKM. CDR3 length equals 15 residues. V lost 5 bases and J lost 10; bases outside the gene matches: 11.